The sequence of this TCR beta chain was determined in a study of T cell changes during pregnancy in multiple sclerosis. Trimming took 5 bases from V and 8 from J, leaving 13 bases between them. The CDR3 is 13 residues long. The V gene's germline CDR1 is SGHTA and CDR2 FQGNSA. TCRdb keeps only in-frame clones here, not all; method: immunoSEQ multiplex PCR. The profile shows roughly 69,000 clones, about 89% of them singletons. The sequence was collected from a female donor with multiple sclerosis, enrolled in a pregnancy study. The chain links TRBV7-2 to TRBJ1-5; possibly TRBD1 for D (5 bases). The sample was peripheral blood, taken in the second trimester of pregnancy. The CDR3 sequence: CASSPGQWEPQHF. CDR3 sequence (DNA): TGTGCCAGCAGCCCAGGGCAATGGGAGCCCCAGCATTTT.